This passage covers 3 T cell receptor beta chains from one sample sequenced in a study of beta chain features in type 1 diabetes. The investigators reverse transcribed all of the isolated RNA, so they sequenced expressed TCRB transcripts. The data were produced by immunoSEQ multiplex PCR, yet TCRdb's version contains in-frame clones alone and is incomplete. The sample lists some 500,000 clones; 9.5% to 12% were seen once. Sequenced sample: naive CD4+ T cells from blood. The source is a woman aged 18 to 35 in good health.

This clone was counted between two and nine times. This chain joins TRBV2 and TRBJ2-1; 8 bases map to TRBD2. The CDR3 is made up of 17 amino acids. CDR1 and CDR2 from the germline V gene are SNHLY and FYNNEI. V was pared by 8 bases and J by 3 bases, with 15 bases of the junction left unmatched. The CDR3 sequence is CASQATSLAAGYNEQFF. CDR3 nucleotide sequence: TGTGCCAGCCAAGCTACCTCACTAGCGGCAGGCTACAATGAGCAGTTCTTC. The whole variable domain, filled in from reference TRBV2 and TRBJ2-1, reads EPEVTQTPSHQVTQMGQEVILRCVPISNHLYFYWYRQILGQKVEFLVSFYNNEISEKSEIFDDQFSVERPDGSNFTLKIRSTKLEDSAMYFCASQATSLAAGYNEQFFGPGTRLTVL.

This clone was observed a few times. The rearrangement links TRBV7-2 to TRBJ2-5; 10 positions match TRBD1. From germline, CDR1 is SGHTA and CDR2 FQGNSA. V was clipped by 4 bases and J by 7 bases; unmatched bases: 9. This CDR3 spans 15 amino acids. The CDR3 reads CASSSPGQGFGTQYF. CDR3 bases: TGTGCCAGCAGCTCTCCGGGACAGGGGTTTGGGACCCAGTACTTC.

This clone was detected a few times. The rearrangement joins TRBV5-6 to TRBJ2-3, with 11 bases aligning to TRBD2. Per the germline V gene, CDR1 is SGHDT and CDR2 is YYEEEE. Trimming removed 0 bases from V and 1 base from J; junction bases left unmatched: 7. The CDR3 totals 18 residues. The CDR3 DNA reads TGTGCCAGCAGCTTGGGTAGCGGGAGGGCCACGGGCACAGATACGCAGTATTTT. This translates into CASSLGSGRATGTDTQYF.